Sequencing of this T cell receptor beta chain was carried out in a study of blood T cell repertoires in COVID-19. Study-wide context: Sample material is recorded as cDNA or gDNA derived from T cells, B-cell-depleted T cells, or PBMCs.

This CDR3 is 16 amino acids long. V lost 4 bases and J lost 7; bases outside the gene matches: 4. Germline lookup yields CDR1 SGHNT and CDR2 YENEEA. Measured with immunoSEQ multiplex PCR; TCRdb has only the in-frame clones, and not every one. The sample records about 360,000 clones, about four fifths being singletons. The sequence was obtained from a human donor with acute or convalescent COVID-19. The donor label of this sample is uncertain. The rearrangement joins TRBV11-3 to TRBJ2-1; 16 bases are a match to TRBD2. Sample: peripheral blood. Here the CDR3 DNA reads TGTGCCAGCAGCTCGGGACTAGCGGGGGGGCGGAATGAGCAGTTCTTC. Protein sequence: CASSSGLAGGRNEQFF.